One and the same sample provided the 25 T cell receptor beta chains below, sequenced in a study of radiotherapy plus CTLA-4 blockade in lung cancer. The protocol was immunoSEQ multiplex PCR, while the TCRdb copy is restricted to in-frame clones and leaves out a portion. The sample records about 88,000 clones, around 72% being singletons. Sequenced material: peripheral blood, taken from a patient treated with radiotherapy plus ipilimumab. The receptor source for this set is a human donor with non-small cell lung cancer that progressed on radiotherapy plus ipilimumab.

V gene TRBV29-1 combines with J gene TRBJ2-1, with D hard to call. The CDR3 length is 14 residues. Germline-derived CDR1 and CDR2 are SQVTM and ANQGSEA. V lost 5 bases and J lost 0, with 11 bases in between. CDR3 residues: CSVSDIGSYNEQFF. The CDR3 nucleotides are TGCAGCGTTTCCGACATTGGCTCCTACAATGAGCAGTTCTTC.

The chain uses TRBV11-2 and TRBJ1-2; D perhaps matches TRBD1 (6 bases). CDR1 SGHAT and CDR2 FQNNGV come from the germline V gene. The CDR3 covers 16 residues. V was pared by 0 bases and J by 4 bases, with 15 bases between. In DNA, the CDR3 is TGTGCCAGCAGCTTAGATGGGGGAACAGGGCCCTATGGCTACACCTTC. Translation: CASSLDGGTGPYGYTF.

V and J are TRBV5-1 and TRBJ2-7; 10 bases fit TRBD2. V lost 4 bases to trimming and J lost 2 bases; unmatched junction nucleotides: 3. The CDR3 covers 14 residues. CDR1 and CDR2 (germline): SGHRS, YFSETQ. The CDR3 DNA is TGCGCCAGCAGCAGGACTAGCGGCGCCTACGAGCAGTACTTC. Protein product: CASSRTSGAYEQYF.

This clone appeared a few times. In the same sample, other DNA sequences code for this CDR3. The genes are TRBV5-4 and TRBJ1-5; the D gene is possibly TRBD1 (5 bases). The germline gives CDR1 SGHNT, CDR2 YYREEE (reference sequence). The CDR3 extends over 16 amino acids. Trimming shortened V by 0 bases and J by 0 bases, and 10 bases separated the two germline ends. DNA for the CDR3: TGTGCCAGCAGCTTGGGGGGACCTGATAGCAATCAGCCCCAGCATTTT. Its translation: CASSLGGPDSNQPQHF.

This clone was counted only a few times. The chain combines TRBV19 with TRBJ1-6, with D possibly being TRBD1 (5 bases). Germline-derived CDR1 and CDR2 are LNHDA and SQIVND (reference sequence). V was cut by 4 bases and J by 7 bases, with 20 bases left in between. CDR3 length equals 17 residues. CDR3 coding DNA: TGTGCCAGTAGTACCCTCGACCGGGGCCTGGGGAATTCACCCCTCCACTTT. Its protein is CASSTLDRGLGNSPLHF.

This clone has only a few counts. The chain employs TRBV11-2 and TRBJ1-2; no reliable D call. V was cut by 0 bases and J by 4 bases, with 9 bases left in between. This CDR3 contains 14 residues. Germline CDR1 SGHAT, CDR2 FQNNGV. DNA of the CDR3: TGTGCCAGCAGCTTAGAGGCGACGGCCTATGGCTACACCTTC. Translation gives CASSLEATAYGYTF.

This rearrangement joins TRBV25-1 to TRBJ1-1; a weak D match, TRBD1 (5 bases). Germline V lookup: CDR1 MGHDK, CDR2 SYGVNS. With 5 bases removed from V and 1 base from J, the gap between germline ends came to 11 bases. The CDR3 is made up of 14 amino acids. CDR3 DNA: TGTGCCAGCAGTACCCATGGGGGGAACACTGAAGCTTTCTTT. Amino acids: CASSTHGGNTEAFF.

The chain recombines TRBV6-5 with TRBJ1-5, with D maybe TRBD1 (5 bases). V lost 0 bases, J lost 7 bases, and 13 bases lay in between. This CDR3 has 15 amino acids. Germline CDR1 and CDR2: MNHEY and SVGAGI. CDR3 in DNA: TGTGCCAGCAGTTACTCGAGAGGGGTACGGCAGCCCCAGCATTTT. Translating gives CASSYSRGVRQPQHF.

The chain couples TRBV5-6 to TRBJ2-6, with 11 positions matching TRBD1. The V gene end was trimmed by 3 bases and the J gene end by 3 bases; junction bases not matched to a gene: 8. The germline gives CDR1 SGHDT, CDR2 YYEEEE. The CDR3 sequence is 18 residues long. Here the CDR3 reads CASSSLGQGAFGANVLTF. The CDR3 nucleotides are TGTGCCAGCAGCTCTCTCGGACAGGGGGCGTTTGGGGCCAACGTCCTGACTTTC.

This chain links TRBV28 with TRBJ1-2, with D unclear. CDR3 size: 16 residues. CDR1 is MDHEN and CDR2 is SYDVKM in the germline V gene. V gave up 3 bases and J gave up 6 bases, with 20 bases separating them. CDR3 DNA: TGTGCCAGCAGTTTTATTCCGAACTCAGGCACGGATGGCTACACCTTC. It translates to CASSFIPNSGTDGYTF.

This clone was seen a handful of times. The rearrangement links TRBV7-2 to TRBJ1-2; 7 nucleotides agree with TRBD1. This CDR3 is 15 amino acids long. J was trimmed by 1 base and V by 1 base; bases with no gene match: 3. Germline V CDR1 and CDR2: SGHTA, FQGNSA. CDR3 sequence: CASSLEQGNNYGYTF. The CDR3 bases are TGTGCCAGCAGCTTAGAACAGGGGAATAACTATGGCTACACCTTC.

This chain connects TRBV18 to TRBJ2-3, with D maybe TRBD2 (5 bases). V was pared by 1 base and J by 1 base, with 15 bases between. Germline V gene sequence: CDR1 KGHSH, CDR2 LQKENI. This CDR3 has 17 residues. The CDR3 protein is CASSPRYKRDGTDTQYF. CDR3 sequence (DNA): TGTGCCAGCTCACCACGATATAAACGGGATGGCACAGATACGCAGTATTTT.

The V gene is TRBV28, the J gene TRBJ2-7, with 7 bases that match TRBD1. The V gene end was trimmed by 7 bases and the J gene end by 6 bases; junction bases not matched to a gene: 9. This CDR3 spans 13 amino acids. Germline CDR1 and CDR2: MDHEN and SYDVKM. The CDR3 sequence: CASTIGQAREQYF. The CDR3 nucleotides read TGTGCCAGCACCATAGGACAGGCCCGCGAGCAGTACTTC.

The chain recombines TRBV21-1 with TRBJ2-3; the table's TRBD2 call for D was not verified on the DNA. TRBV21-1 is tagged as a pseudogene. The CDR3 has 19 residues. The CDR3: CASSKVSPRTCRCTDTQYF. The CDR3 coding sequence is TGTGCCAGCAGCAAAGTTTCCCCTCGGACTTGTCGATGCACAGATACGCAGTATTTT.

V is TRBV2 and J is TRBJ1-1; D might be TRBD1 (5 bases). Germline values: CDR1 SNHLY, CDR2 FYNNEI. There are 11 residues in the CDR3. The V and J ends lost 6 bases and 6 bases respectively, with 8 bases between them. CDR3 DNA sequence: TGTGCCAGCAGGGGGGACCCTGAAGCTTTCTTT. Protein product: CASRGDPEAFF. Drawing the rest from reference TRBV2 and TRBJ1-1, the complete variable domain is EPEVTQTPSHQVTQMGQEVILRCVPISNHLYFYWYRQILGQKVEFLVSFYNNEISEKSEIFDDQFSVERPDGSNFTLKIRSTKLEDSAMYFCASRGDPEAFFGQGTRLTVV.

J is TRBJ2-1 and V is TRBV10-2, with a possible D match to TRBD1 (5 bases). Trimming left V 4 bases short and J 5 bases short, with 9 bases between. The length of the CDR3 is 13 residues. Germline V CDR1 and CDR2: WSHSY, SAAADI. CDR3 bases: TGCGCCAGCAGTGCGGACAAGCACAATGAGCAGTTCTTC. The encoded protein is CASSADKHNEQFF.

This chain uses TRBV23-1 with TRBJ1-3; D is perhaps TRBD1 (6 bases). TRBV23-1 is identified as an open reading frame with a role that is uncertain. V was shortened by 6 bases and J by 2 bases, with 14 bases between the two germline ends. The CDR3 spans 15 residues. This CDR3 is CASSRRGHAGNTIYF. DNA for the CDR3: TGCGCCAGCAGCCGCAGGGGTCATGCTGGAAACACCATATATTTT.

This clone has more than one count but fewer than ten. V and J are TRBV9 and TRBJ1-1; TRBD1 matches at 7 bases. The ends lost 3 bases at V and 1 base at J; junction bases unmatched: 6. The CDR3 has 15 amino acids. Germline-derived CDR1 and CDR2 are SGDLS and YYNGEE. The CDR3 nucleotides read TGTGCCAGCAGCGGGACAGGTCTGTCGAACACTGAAGCTTTCTTT. Amino acid sequence: CASSGTGLSNTEAFF.

This chain connects TRBV7-2 to TRBJ2-7, with a tentative D call TRBD1 (6 bases). The CDR3 loop spans 14 amino acids. V was clipped by 5 bases and J by 0 bases, with 11 bases between them. The germline gives CDR1 SGHTA, CDR2 FQGNSA. CDR3 DNA: TGTGCCAGCAGCCCTGACAGGACCTCCTACGAGCAGTACTTC. Translation gives CASSPDRTSYEQYF.

The V gene is TRBV6-5, the J gene TRBJ2-7; 10 bases are a match to TRBD2. The ends lost 4 bases at V and 2 bases at J; junction bases unmatched: 5. Germline V CDR1 and CDR2: MNHEY, SVGAGI. The CDR3 is 15 amino acids. CDR3 bases: TGTGCCAGCAGTTCAGCGGGAGGGGGGACCTACGAGCAGTACTTC. Translating it yields CASSSAGGGTYEQYF.

This clone was observed once. The chain employs TRBV5-1 and TRBJ2-2, with D perhaps matching TRBD1 (5 bases). The CDR3 has 18 amino acids. Trimming cost V 3 bases and J 4 bases, with 22 bases left between them. Germline V gives CDR1 SGHRS, CDR2 YFSETQ. CDR3 protein: CASSSRHRFSTGTGELFF. The CDR3 DNA sequence: TGCGCCAGCAGCTCTAGGCACAGGTTCTCTACGGGCACCGGGGAGCTGTTTTTT.

V and J are TRBV28 and TRBJ1-1, with no clear D. Looked up from germline, CDR1 is MDHEN and CDR2 is SYDVKM. The CDR3 is 11 residues long. V gave up 8 bases and J gave up 11 bases, with 15 bases separating them. CDR3 nucleotides: TGTGCCAGCCTCAATCCGACCGGGGCTTTCTTT. As protein: CASLNPTGAFF.

This clone was seen only once. The chain is built from TRBV6-5 and TRBJ1-1, with 8 bases aligning to TRBD1. The CDR3 length is 14 residues. V lost 5 bases and J lost 4; bases outside the gene matches: 6. CDR1 and CDR2 from the germline V gene are MNHEY and SVGAGI. The CDR3 loop is CASSKGQGITEAFF. DNA for the CDR3: TGTGCCAGCAGTAAAGGACAGGGTATCACTGAAGCTTTCTTT.

This chain uses TRBV5-1 with TRBJ1-4; 9 nucleotides agree with TRBD1. Germline CDR1 is SGHRS and CDR2 is YFSETQ. The CDR3 is made up of 18 amino acids. V lost 3 bases, J lost 0 bases, and 9 bases stayed unmatched. CDR3 nucleotide sequence: TGCGCCAGCAGCTCCCTCCGCGGGACAGGGCCAACTAATGAAAAACTGTTTTTT. This sequence encodes CASSSLRGTGPTNEKLFF.

This chain links TRBV18 with TRBJ1-4; D gene ambiguous. V gave up 1 base and J gave up 7 bases, with 16 bases separating them. Germline assignment: CDR1 KGHSH and CDR2 LQKENI. The CDR3 consists of 16 residues. CDR3 nucleotides: TGTGCCAGCTCACCACAGGGATCCCTAAGAGGTGAAAAACTGTTTTTT. Translating it yields CASSPQGSLRGEKLFF.